The 18 T cell receptor beta chains in this list originate from one sample, sequenced in a study of blood T cell repertoires in COVID-19. The data were produced by immunoSEQ multiplex PCR, yet TCRdb's version contains in-frame clones alone and is incomplete. Among approximately 80,000 clones listed, about 87% were seen once. The specimen sequenced was peripheral blood. All receptors come from a human donor in a cohort sampled during active COVID-19.

The rearrangement uses TRBV7-8 and TRBJ2-7, with 14 bases identical to TRBD2. The germline gives CDR1 SGHVS, CDR2 FQNEAQ. V lost 5 bases and J lost 4; bases outside the gene matches: 4. The CDR3 covers 15 residues. CDR3 nucleotide sequence: TGTGCCAGCAGCCGGACTAGCGGGGGGAAATACGAGCAGTACTTC. As protein: CASSRTSGGKYEQYF.

This clone was counted a single time. V gene TRBV18 combines with J gene TRBJ2-1; 7 bases line up with TRBD1. This CDR3 spans 16 amino acids. Germline trimming cut 0 bases from V and 4 bases from J; bases unmatched to any gene: 6. Germline values: CDR1 KGHSH, CDR2 LQKENI. Here the CDR3 reads CASSPPRGQLYNEQFF. The CDR3 region has the DNA TGTGCCAGCTCACCACCCCGGGGACAGTTATACAATGAGCAGTTCTTC.

The genes are TRBV27 and TRBJ2-7; no clear D gene. The V gene's germline CDR1 is MNHEY and CDR2 SMNVEV (reference sequence). V lost 0 bases and J 4 bases, leaving 13 bases between the germline ends. The CDR3 consists of 15 residues. CDR3 in amino acids: CASSLSIQQLYEQYF. The CDR3 nucleotides read TGTGCCAGCAGTTTATCGATTCAACAGCTTTACGAGCAGTACTTC.

The chain recombines TRBV7-2 with TRBJ1-2; possibly TRBD1 for D (6 bases). CDR3 length: 14 amino acids. The germline CDR1 and CDR2 sequences are SGHTA and FQGNSA. Trimming stripped 3 bases from V and 6 bases from J, with 14 bases between. CDR3 sequence (DNA): TGTGCCAGCAGCTTGCGGACAGCAAGAGATGGCTACACCTTC. It specifies CASSLRTARDGYTF.

V usage is TRBV30 and J usage is TRBJ2-7; 11 bases map to TRBD2. The CDR3 runs to 14 residues. Germline V CDR1 and CDR2: GTSNPN, SVGIG (reference sequence). The CDR3 nucleotides read TGTGCGGTGGGCCTAGCGGGGGGCACCTACGAGCAGTACTTC. Its translation is CAVGLAGGTYEQYF. Drawing the rest from reference TRBV30 and TRBJ2-7, the complete variable domain is SQTIHQWPATLVQPVGSPLSLECTVEGTSNPNLYWYRQAAGRGLQLLFYSVGIGQISSEVPQNLSASRPQDRQFILSSKKLLLSDSGFYLCAVGLAGGTYEQYFGPGTRLTVT.

This clone occurred a few times. The chain recombines TRBV4-1 with TRBJ2-7, with 7 nucleotides matching TRBD2. The CDR3 is 14 residues long. Germline CDR1 reads MGHRA; CDR2 reads YSYEKL. V shed 2 bases and J 3 bases; nucleotides not matched to a gene: 4. The CDR3 spells CASSQLRGSYEQYF. The CDR3 DNA reads TGCGCCAGCAGCCAATTGCGGGGGAGCTACGAGCAGTACTTC.

This rearrangement joins TRBV29-1 to TRBJ1-2, with 9 bases aligning to TRBD1. V trimming: 7 bases; J trimming: 8 bases; junction bases outside the gene matches: 11. The CDR3 is made up of 13 amino acids. Per the germline V gene, CDR1 is SQVTM and CDR2 is ANQGSEA. The CDR3 loop reads CSAEGQGQEGYTF. The CDR3 bases are TGCAGCGCCGAGGGACAGGGACAGGAGGGCTACACCTTC.

The rearrangement links TRBV20-1 to TRBJ2-7; D is unresolved. The CDR3 has 15 residues. Between the trimmed V and J ends, which lost 3 bases and 0 bases, there was a span of 15 bases. Germline V gene lookup returns CDR1 DFQATT and CDR2 SNEGSKA (reference sequence). The CDR3 DNA reads TGCAGTGCTAGTTTTTTTGGAGCCCACTCCTACGAGCAGTACTTC. Its protein product is CSASFFGAHSYEQYF.

The rearrangement joins TRBV30 to TRBJ2-3; perhaps TRBD2 as D (5 bases). V lost 0 bases and J lost 4, with 8 bases in between. Germline V gene data show CDR1 as GTSNPN and CDR2 as SVGIG (reference sequence). The CDR3 is 13 residues long. The CDR3 spells CAWSVRGSDTQYF. CDR3 in DNA: TGTGCCTGGAGTGTACGAGGGTCAGATACGCAGTATTTT.

The rearrangement joins TRBV18 to TRBJ1-5, with 7 bases fitting TRBD1. Looked up from germline, CDR1 is KGHSH and CDR2 is LQKENI. The CDR3 totals 15 residues. The junction had 4 bases not matched to a gene; V was cut back by 3 bases and J by 2 bases. The CDR3 loop is CASSPGTVGNQPQHF. The CDR3 DNA follows: TGTGCCAGCTCACCCGGGACAGTTGGCAATCAGCCCCAGCATTTT.

CDR3 sequence: CASSLGRNTGELFF. The CDR3 bases are TGTGCCAGTAGCCTCGGGAGGAACACCGGGGAGCTGTTTTTT. The chain recombines TRBV19 with TRBJ2-2, with a weak D call TRBD2 (6 bases). The CDR3 contains 14 residues. Between the trimmed V and J ends, which lost 6 bases and 1 base, there was a span of 9 bases. CDR1 is LNHDA, CDR2 SQIVND, per germline (reference sequence).

CDR3 sequence reads: CASSWIRQAGNQPQHF. The CDR3 bases are TGTGCCAGCAGCTGGATCCGACAGGCGGGCAATCAGCCCCAGCATTTT. This chain joins TRBV5-8 and TRBJ1-5, with TRBD1 as a possible D gene (6 bases). The CDR3 is 16 residues long. Between the trimmed V and J ends, which lost 3 bases and 2 bases, there was a span of 15 bases. From germline, CDR1 is SGHTS and CDR2 YDEGEE. The full variable domain, in which reference TRBV5-8 and TRBJ1-5 provide the parts outside the CDR3, is EAGVTQSPTHLIKTRGQQATLRCSPISGHTSVYWYQQALGLGLQFLLWYDEGEERNRGNFPPRFSGRQFPNYSSELNVNALELEDSALYLCASSWIRQAGNQPQHFGDGTRLSIL.

The J gene is TRBJ1-4, the V gene TRBV5-1; 8 bases align to TRBD1. CDR1 and CDR2 from the germline V gene are SGHRS and YFSETQ. The CDR3 runs 14 residues. Trimming cost V 1 base and J 8 bases; bases outside gene matches: 4. The CDR3 loop reads CASSLFDRGEKLFF. The CDR3 DNA reads TGCGCCAGCAGCTTGTTCGACAGGGGCGAAAAACTGTTTTTT.

V and J are TRBV10-3 and TRBJ1-1; D is perhaps TRBD1 (5 bases). V lost 0 bases to trimming and J lost 1 base, with 6 bases between them. Per germline, CDR1 ENHRY and CDR2 SYGVKD. The CDR3 runs to 14 residues. The DNA of the CDR3 is TGTGCCATCAGTGAGTCGACAGAGAACACTGAAGCTTTCTTT. Amino acids: CAISESTENTEAFF.

The chain uses TRBV2 and TRBJ1-5, with TRBD1 as a possible D gene (5 bases). This CDR3 region has 16 residues. The germline V gene has CDR1 SNHLY and CDR2 FYNNEI. V lost 2 bases and J lost 0, with 11 bases in between. In DNA, the CDR3 is TGTGCCAGCAGTGAATCGGGGGGGTTTAGCAATCAGCCCCAGCATTTT. Translated, it gives CASSESGGFSNQPQHF.

The rearrangement joins TRBV30 to TRBJ1-4; 7 bases fit TRBD1. CDR3 length equals 15 residues. V shed 0 bases and J 3 bases; nucleotides not matched to a gene: 4. CDR1 is GTSNPN and CDR2 is SVGIG in the germline V gene (reference sequence). DNA for the CDR3: TGTGCCTGGAGTGTAGGGACAGCTCCTAATGAAAAACTGTTTTTT. Residues: CAWSVGTAPNEKLFF.

This clone was detected once. The J gene is TRBJ1-5, the V gene TRBV18; D is unclear. V shed 0 bases and J shed 0 bases, with 15 bases lying between them. This CDR3 contains 18 residues. Germline V gene lookup returns CDR1 KGHSH and CDR2 LQKENI. In nucleotides, the CDR3 is TGTGCCAGCTCACCACCTTGGACGGGGATGAGTAGCAATCAGCCCCAGCATTTT. The encoded protein is CASSPPWTGMSSNQPQHF.

J is TRBJ1-2 and V is TRBV12-5; a weak D match, TRBD1 (6 bases). This CDR3 spans 13 amino acids. CDR1 is LGHNT, CDR2 FRNRAP, per germline. The germline V and J ends were trimmed by 6 bases and 8 bases, with 16 bases remaining between them. CDR3 region: CASGPRTALGYTF. The CDR3 DNA is TGTGCTAGTGGCCCCCGGACAGCTTTGGGCTACACCTTC.